A selection of T cell receptor beta chains follows, all from one sample in a study of T cell changes during pregnancy in multiple sclerosis. Sequenced by immunoSEQ multiplex PCR; TCRdb stores in-frame clones only, minus some. The sample lists more than 25,000 clones; approximately 90% were seen once. The sequencing used CD8+ T cells from peripheral blood mononuclear cells, collected in the third trimester of pregnancy. Receptors were obtained from a female donor with multiple sclerosis, enrolled in a pregnancy study. Each CDR3 is given with its conserved first and last residue. The order of the fields is J gene, V gene, D gene, clone size, CDR3 protein, CDR3 DNA. The D gene is left open where the match is weak. Clone size, where shown, is once, few, many, or a class for clones that have expanded.

>TRBJ2-1|TRBV5-4|TRBD1|-
CASSLRDRLYNEQFF
TGTGCCAGCAGCTTGAGGGACAGGCTCTACAATGAGCAGTTCTTC
>TRBJ1-6|TRBV15|TRBD1|-
CATSRTRTGDSPLHF
TGTGCCACCAGCAGGACCCGGACAGGAGATTCACCCCTCCACTTT
>TRBJ1-5|TRBV19|TRBD1|-
CASSPHRTGGGNQPQHF
TGTGCCAGTAGTCCTCACCGGACAGGGGGAGGCAATCAGCCCCAGCATTTT
>TRBJ1-6|TRBV7-9|-|-
CASSLNSPEGWTYNSPLHF
TGTGCCAGCAGCTTGAACTCACCGGAGGGATGGACCTATAATTCACCCCTCCACTTT
>TRBJ2-1|TRBV7-9|-|-
CASSLALLGLQFF
TGTGCCAGCAGCTTAGCGCTGTTGGGGCTACAGTTCTTC
>TRBJ2-3|TRBV30|-|-
CAWSATASTDTQYF
TGTGCCTGGAGTGCGACTGCCTCCACAGATACGCAGTATTTT
>TRBJ1-1|TRBV9|-|few
CASSVADTEAFF
TGTGCCAGCAGCGTAGCGGACACTGAAGCTTTCTTT
>TRBJ1-1|TRBV14|-|once
CASSQDDSVWQGDTEAFF
TGTGCCAGCAGCCAAGATGATTCGGTTTGGCAGGGCGACACTGAAGCTTTCTTT
>TRBJ2-7|TRBV19|TRBD1|-
CASSSTPGTGQDEQYF
TGTGCCAGTAGTTCTACTCCCGGGACAGGACAAGACGAGCAGTACTTC
>TRBJ1-1|TRBV5-8|TRBD1|-
CASSLGTGDWVDTEAFF
TGTGCCAGCAGCTTGGGGACAGGGGATTGGGTTGACACTGAAGCTTTCTTT